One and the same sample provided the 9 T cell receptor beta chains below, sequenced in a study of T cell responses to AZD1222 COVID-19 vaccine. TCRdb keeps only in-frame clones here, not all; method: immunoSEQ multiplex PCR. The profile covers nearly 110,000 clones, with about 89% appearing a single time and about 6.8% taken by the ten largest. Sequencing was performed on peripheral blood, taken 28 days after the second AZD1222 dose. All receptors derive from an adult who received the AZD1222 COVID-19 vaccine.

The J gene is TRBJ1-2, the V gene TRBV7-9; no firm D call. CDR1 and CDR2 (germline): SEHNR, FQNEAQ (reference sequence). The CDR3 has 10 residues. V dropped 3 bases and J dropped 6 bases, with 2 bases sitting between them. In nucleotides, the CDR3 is TGTGCCAGCAGCTTGGATGGCTACACCTTC. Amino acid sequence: CASSLDGYTF.

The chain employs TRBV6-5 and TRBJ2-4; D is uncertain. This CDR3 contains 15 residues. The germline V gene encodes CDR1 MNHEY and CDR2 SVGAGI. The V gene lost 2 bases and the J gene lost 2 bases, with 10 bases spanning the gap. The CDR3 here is CASSYMPGPKNIQYF. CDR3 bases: TGTGCCAGCAGTTACATGCCTGGGCCCAAAAACATTCAGTACTTC.

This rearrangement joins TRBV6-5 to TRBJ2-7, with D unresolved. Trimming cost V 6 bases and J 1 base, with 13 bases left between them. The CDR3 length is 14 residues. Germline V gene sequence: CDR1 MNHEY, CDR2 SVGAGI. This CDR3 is CASRVVIESYEQYF. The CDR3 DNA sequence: TGTGCCAGCAGGGTAGTTATCGAGTCCTACGAGCAGTACTTC.

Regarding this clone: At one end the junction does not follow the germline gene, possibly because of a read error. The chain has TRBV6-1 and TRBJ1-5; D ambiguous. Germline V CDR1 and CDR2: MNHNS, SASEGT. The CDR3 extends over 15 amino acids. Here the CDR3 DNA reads TGTGCCAGCAGGGAAGACGGCTCGGGCAATCAGCCCCAGCATTTT. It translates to CASREDGSGNQPQHF.

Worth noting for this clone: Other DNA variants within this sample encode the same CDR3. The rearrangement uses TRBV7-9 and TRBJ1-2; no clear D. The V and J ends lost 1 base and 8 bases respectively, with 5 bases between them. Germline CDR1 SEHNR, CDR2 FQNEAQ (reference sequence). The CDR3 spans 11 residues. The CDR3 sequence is CASSLGGGYTF. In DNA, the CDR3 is TGTGCCAGCAGCTTAGGAGGGGGCTACACCTTC.

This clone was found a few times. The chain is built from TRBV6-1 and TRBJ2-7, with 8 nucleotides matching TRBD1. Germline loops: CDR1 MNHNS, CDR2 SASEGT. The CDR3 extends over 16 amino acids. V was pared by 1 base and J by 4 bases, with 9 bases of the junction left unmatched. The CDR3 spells CASSEGLGQVLYEQYF. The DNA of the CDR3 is TGTGCCAGCAGTGAAGGACTGGGACAGGTTCTTTACGAGCAGTACTTC.

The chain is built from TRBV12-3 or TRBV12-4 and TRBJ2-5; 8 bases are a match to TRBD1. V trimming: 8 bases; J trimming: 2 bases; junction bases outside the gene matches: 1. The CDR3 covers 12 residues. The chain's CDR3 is CASWDRQETQYF. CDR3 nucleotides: TGTGCCAGCTGGGACAGGCAAGAGACCCAGTACTTC.

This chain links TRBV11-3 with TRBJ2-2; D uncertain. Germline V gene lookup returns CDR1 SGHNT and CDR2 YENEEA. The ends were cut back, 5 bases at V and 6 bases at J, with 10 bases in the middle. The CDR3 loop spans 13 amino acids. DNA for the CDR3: TGTGCCAGCAGCCTACAGCTCCCCGGGGAGCTGTTTTTT. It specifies CASSLQLPGELFF.

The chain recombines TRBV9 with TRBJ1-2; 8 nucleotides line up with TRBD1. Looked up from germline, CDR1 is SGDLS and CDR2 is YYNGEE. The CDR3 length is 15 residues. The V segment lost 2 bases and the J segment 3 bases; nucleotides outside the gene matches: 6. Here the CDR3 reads CASSVGQEAYYGYTF. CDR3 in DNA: TGTGCCAGCAGCGTGGGACAGGAAGCGTACTATGGCTACACCTTC.